This T cell receptor beta chain stems from a study of cytomegalovirus exposure and HLA in healthy donors. The study's findings and limits: The classifier reportedly diagnosed cytomegalovirus status with high sensitivity and specificity. Later, an analysis found that common viral pathogens appeared to be linked with several of the most significant clusters. A later analysis reportedly found that, within productive TCRs, an Asian-associated ancestry cluster had fewer N-insertions than the mean observed across the roughly 730 donors.

On this clone: The antigen remains undetermined.

With 6 bases clipped from V and 4 bases from J, the junction kept 8 bases outside the gene matches. Looked up from germline, CDR1 is MDHEN and CDR2 is SYDVKM. The CDR3 loop spans 16 amino acids. The PCR ran on 60 Vbeta and 13 Jbeta primers. As originally analysed: A follow-up analysis tallied around 76 million unique TCR beta chains, roughly 10 million shared. TCRdb keeps only in-frame clones here, not all; method: immunoSEQ multiplex PCR. V, J and clone size derive from that table, while D and trimming were established from the DNA sequence. This specimen shows more than 40,000 clones; the ten leading clones hold roughly 0.99%.

Sequenced material: PBMCs. This TCR came from a middle-aged woman in good health and CMV-seronegative. This chain connects TRBV28 to TRBJ1-5; the match to TRBD1 covers 11 bases. Here the CDR3 reads CASSPWGQGGNQPQHF. For the CDR3, the DNA is TGTGCCAGCAGCCCTTGGGGACAGGGGGGAAATCAGCCCCAGCATTTT.